This T cell receptor beta chain is from a study of early T cells in non-severe SARS-CoV-2 infection. About the research overall: Bulk RNA taken from unsorted whole blood was sequenced, leaving chains unpaired.

Researchers tagged individual cDNA molecules with unique molecular identifiers. One entry per CDR3 protein, called by TCRdb with MiXCR from the 5' RACE reads. This table has fewer than 50,000 distinct CDR3 sequences, 4% to 4.5% appearing once. V lost 3 bases to trimming and J lost 4 bases; unmatched junction nucleotides: 11. Germline V gene lookup returns CDR1 MNHEY and CDR2 SVGEGT. This CDR3 has 16 residues. Overall study results and limits: The VDJdb matching leaned toward anti-spike CD8 responses and overlooked private and CD4 specificities.

This clonotype was recorded at least ten times. Its specificity is unknown. The TCR originated in an adult who was a healthcare worker with PCR-confirmed SARS-CoV-2 infection or an uninfected control (not recorded which). This rearrangement joins TRBV6-2 or TRBV6-3 to TRBJ2-5, with 7 bases fitting TRBD1. Source material: whole blood. This chain's CDR3 is CASSYTPGQAIETQYF. CDR3 DNA sequence: TGTGCCAGCAGTTATACCCCCGGACAGGCCATAGAGACCCAGTACTTC.